The present entry profiles one T cell receptor beta chain with its context. Its target is not known. These data originate in a study of shared clonotypes between healthy human individuals. Overall study findings and caveats: In the sorted subsets, rarefaction showed sequencing was incomplete despite large depth. The naive CD4 repertoires of a few donors were compared, and around 5% of clonotypes were shared.

V shed 1 base, J shed 5 bases, and the junction held 7 bases outside the gene matches. The CDR3 runs to 15 residues. Germline values: CDR1 SGHNT, CDR2 YENEEA. The table came from immunoSEQ multiplex PCR; TCRdb's copy has only in-frame clones and leaves some out. The sample carries some 2.1 million clones, roughly 95% recorded once. The study drew its donors from healthy HIV-negative adults without recent acute infections or vaccinations. The TCR originated in a man younger than 30 in good health. The chain recombines TRBV11-3 with TRBJ2-7; 8 bases fit TRBD2. Sequenced sample: naive CD4+ T cells sorted from blood. The subset denotes: CD45RA+ positively selected. DNA of the CDR3: TGTGCCAGCAGCTTAGGCGGCGGGAGGTCCGACGAGCAGTACTTC. Its translation: CASSLGGGRSDEQYF.